This T cell receptor (beta chain) is drawn from a study of blood T cells in healthy people across ages. Overall study findings and caveats: Older individuals had lower TCR beta diversity per million T cells (the decline was roughly linear).

Remarks on this clonotype: Its specificity is not known.

In germline, CDR1 is DFQATT, CDR2 SNEGSKA (reference sequence). The CDR3 length is 13 residues. Trimming took off 5 bases at V and 1 base at J, with 10 bases between the two ends. A second PCR, run for roughly 7 to 12 cycles, used a sample-barcoded 5' primer plus a J-beta primer mix. MiXCR, applied by TCRdb to the 5' RACE reads, yields one record per CDR3 protein. The repertoire holds some 1,000,000 distinct CDR3 sequences, with 20% to 25% as singletons. The sample was also linked to a second study, of T cells of mothers and their children.

The sequence came from a girl aged 2 to 10 in good health. V gene TRBV20-1 combines with J gene TRBJ2-3, with D hard to call. The sample was blood. In nucleotides, the CDR3 is TGCAGTGCTCCCCCAGAGGGCACAGATACGCAGTATTTT. Residues: CSAPPEGTDTQYF.